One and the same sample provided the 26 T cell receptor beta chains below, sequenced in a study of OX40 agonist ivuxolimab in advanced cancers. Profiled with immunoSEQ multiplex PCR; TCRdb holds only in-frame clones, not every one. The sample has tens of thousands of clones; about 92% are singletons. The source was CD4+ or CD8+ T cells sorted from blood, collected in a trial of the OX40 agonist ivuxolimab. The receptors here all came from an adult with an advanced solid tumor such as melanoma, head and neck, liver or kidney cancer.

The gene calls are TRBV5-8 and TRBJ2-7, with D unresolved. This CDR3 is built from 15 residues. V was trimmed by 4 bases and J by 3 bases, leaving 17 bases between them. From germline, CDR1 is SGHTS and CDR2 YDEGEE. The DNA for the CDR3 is TGTGCCAGCAGCCTCGCCAGCCTGACCAACTACGAGCAGTACTTC. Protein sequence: CASSLASLTNYEQYF.

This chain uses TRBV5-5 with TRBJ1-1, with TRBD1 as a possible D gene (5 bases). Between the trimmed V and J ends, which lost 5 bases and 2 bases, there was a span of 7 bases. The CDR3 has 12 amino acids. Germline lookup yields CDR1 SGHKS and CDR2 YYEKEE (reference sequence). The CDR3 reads CASRRGNTEAFF. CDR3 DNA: TGTGCCAGCAGACGGGGCAACACTGAAGCTTTCTTT.

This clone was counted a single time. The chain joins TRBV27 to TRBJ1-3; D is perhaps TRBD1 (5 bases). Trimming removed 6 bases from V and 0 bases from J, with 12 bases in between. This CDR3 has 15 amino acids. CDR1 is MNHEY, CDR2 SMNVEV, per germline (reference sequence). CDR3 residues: CASSVDTNSGNTIYF. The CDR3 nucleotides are TGTGCCAGCAGCGTGGACACGAACTCTGGAAACACCATATATTTT.

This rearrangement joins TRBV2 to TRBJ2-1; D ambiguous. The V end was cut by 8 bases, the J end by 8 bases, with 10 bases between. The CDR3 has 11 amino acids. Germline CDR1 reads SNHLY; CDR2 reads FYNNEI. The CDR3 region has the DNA TGTGCCAGCGCACTCGCGGATGAGCAGTTCTTC. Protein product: CASALADEQFF.

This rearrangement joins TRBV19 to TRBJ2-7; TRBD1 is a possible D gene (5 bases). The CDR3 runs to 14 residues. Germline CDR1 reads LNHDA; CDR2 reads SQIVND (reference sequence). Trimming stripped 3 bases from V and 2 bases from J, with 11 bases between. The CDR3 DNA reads TGTGCCAGTAGTATCCATCCGACAGCCTACGAGCAGTACTTC. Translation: CASSIHPTAYEQYF.

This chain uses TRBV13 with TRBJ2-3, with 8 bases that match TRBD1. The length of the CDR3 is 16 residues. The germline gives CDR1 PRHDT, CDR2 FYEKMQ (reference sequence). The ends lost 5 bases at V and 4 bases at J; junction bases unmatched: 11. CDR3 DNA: TGTGCCAGCAGCCCCCGACAGGGGTTCTTACCAGATACGCAGTATTTT. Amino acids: CASSPRQGFLPDTQYF. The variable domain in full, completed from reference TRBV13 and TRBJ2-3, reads AAGVIQSPRHLIKEKRETATLKCYPIPRHDTVYWYQQGPGQDPQFLISFYEKMQSDKGSIPDRFSAQQFSDYHSELNMSSLELGDSALYFCASSPRQGFLPDTQYFGPGTRLTVL.

The DNA of the CDR3 is TGTGCCAGCACCCCGCGTCTTTTGAACACTGAAGCTTTCTTT. Translating gives CASTPRLLNTEAFF. This chain connects TRBV19 to TRBJ1-1, with D unresolved. V shed 9 bases and J shed 0 bases, with 14 bases lying between them. The CDR3 loop spans 14 amino acids. Per the germline V gene, CDR1 is LNHDA and CDR2 is SQIVND (reference sequence).

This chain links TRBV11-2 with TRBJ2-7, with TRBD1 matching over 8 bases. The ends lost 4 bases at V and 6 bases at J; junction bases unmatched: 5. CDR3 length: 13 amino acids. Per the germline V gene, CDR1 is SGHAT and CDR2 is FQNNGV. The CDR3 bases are TGTGCCAGCAGCTGGACAGGGATCGGCGAGCAGTACTTC. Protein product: CASSWTGIGEQYF.

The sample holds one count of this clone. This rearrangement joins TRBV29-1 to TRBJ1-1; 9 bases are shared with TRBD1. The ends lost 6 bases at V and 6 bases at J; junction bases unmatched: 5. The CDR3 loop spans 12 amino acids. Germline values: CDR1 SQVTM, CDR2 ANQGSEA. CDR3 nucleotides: TGCAGCGTCGGGACAGGGAAATCTGAAGCTTTCTTT. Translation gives CSVGTGKSEAFF. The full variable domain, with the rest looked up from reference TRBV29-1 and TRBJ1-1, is SAVISQKPSRDICQRGTSLTIQCQVDSQVTMMFWYRQQPGQSLTLIATANQGSEATYESGFVIDKFPISRPNLTFSTLTVSNMSPEDSSIYLCSVGTGKSEAFFGQGTRLTVV.

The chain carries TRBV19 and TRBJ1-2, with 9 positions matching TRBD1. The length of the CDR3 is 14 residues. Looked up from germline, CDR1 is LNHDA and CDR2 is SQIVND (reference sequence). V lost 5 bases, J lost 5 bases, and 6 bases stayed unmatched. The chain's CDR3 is CASSFGTGIYGYTF. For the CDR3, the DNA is TGTGCCAGTAGTTTCGGGACAGGGATTTATGGCTACACCTTC.

CDR3 sequence: CASEEGASGYTF. CDR3 sequence (DNA): TGCGCCAGTGAAGAGGGGGCTTCGGGCTACACCTTC. This rearrangement joins TRBV5-1 to TRBJ1-2; 7 bases match TRBD1. The V segment lost 8 bases and the J segment 8 bases; nucleotides outside the gene matches: 9. CDR1 SGHRS and CDR2 YFSETQ come from the germline V gene. The length of the CDR3 is 12 residues.

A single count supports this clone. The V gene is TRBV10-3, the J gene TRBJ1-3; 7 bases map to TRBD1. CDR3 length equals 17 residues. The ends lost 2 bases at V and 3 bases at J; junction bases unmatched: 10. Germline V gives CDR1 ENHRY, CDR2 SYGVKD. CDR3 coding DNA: TGTGCCATCAGTGAGCTTTGGACAGGCGAAAGTGGAAACACCATATATTTT. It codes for CAISELWTGESGNTIYF.

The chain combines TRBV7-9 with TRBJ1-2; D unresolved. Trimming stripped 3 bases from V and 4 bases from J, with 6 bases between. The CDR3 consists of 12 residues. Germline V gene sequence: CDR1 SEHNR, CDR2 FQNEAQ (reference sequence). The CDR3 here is CASSFKGYGYTF. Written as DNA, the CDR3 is TGTGCCAGCAGCTTCAAGGGCTATGGCTACACCTTC.

The CDR3 sequence is CASSYSNWGSYGYTF. CDR3 sequence (DNA): TGTGCCAGCAGTTACTCGAATTGGGGGTCCTATGGCTACACCTTC. The chain combines TRBV6-5 with TRBJ1-2; the D gene is possibly TRBD1 (5 bases). Germline CDR1 reads MNHEY; CDR2 reads SVGAGI. The CDR3 consists of 15 residues. Trimming removed 0 bases from V and 4 bases from J, with 12 bases in between.

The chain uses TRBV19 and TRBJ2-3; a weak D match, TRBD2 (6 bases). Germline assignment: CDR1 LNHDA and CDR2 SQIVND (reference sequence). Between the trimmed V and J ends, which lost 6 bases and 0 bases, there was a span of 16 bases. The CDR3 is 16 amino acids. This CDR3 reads CASSPPGGESTDTQYF. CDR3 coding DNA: TGTGCCAGTAGCCCCCCGGGCGGGGAAAGCACAGATACGCAGTATTTT.

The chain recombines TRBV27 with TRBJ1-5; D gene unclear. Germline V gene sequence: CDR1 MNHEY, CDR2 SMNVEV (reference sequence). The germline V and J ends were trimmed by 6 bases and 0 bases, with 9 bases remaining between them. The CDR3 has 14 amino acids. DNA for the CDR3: TGTGCCAGCAGCCCAATGAATAGCAATCAGCCCCAGCATTTT. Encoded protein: CASSPMNSNQPQHF.

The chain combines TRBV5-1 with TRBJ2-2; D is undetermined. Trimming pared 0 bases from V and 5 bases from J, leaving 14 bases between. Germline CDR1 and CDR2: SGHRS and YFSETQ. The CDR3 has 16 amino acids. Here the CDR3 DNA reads TGCGCCAGCAGCTTGGTAGCAGGTTGGGCGACCGGGGAGCTGTTTTTT. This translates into CASSLVAGWATGELFF.

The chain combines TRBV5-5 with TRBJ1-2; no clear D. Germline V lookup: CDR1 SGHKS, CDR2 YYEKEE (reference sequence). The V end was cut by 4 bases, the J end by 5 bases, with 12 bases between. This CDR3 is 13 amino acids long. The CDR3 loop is CASSPDVAYGYTF. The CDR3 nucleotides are TGTGCCAGCAGCCCCGACGTGGCTTATGGCTACACCTTC.

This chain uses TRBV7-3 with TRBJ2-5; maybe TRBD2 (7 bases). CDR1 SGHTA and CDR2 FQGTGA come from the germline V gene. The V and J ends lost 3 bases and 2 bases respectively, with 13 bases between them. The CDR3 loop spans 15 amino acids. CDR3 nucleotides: TGTGCCAGCAGCTTGCTAGGGGGGGTACAAGAGACCCAGTACTTC. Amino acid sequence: CASSLLGGVQETQYF. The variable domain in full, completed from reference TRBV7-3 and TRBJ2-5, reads GAGVSQTPSNKVTEKGKYVELRCDPISGHTALYWYRQSLGQGPEFLIYFQGTGAADDSGLPNDRFFAVRPEGSVSTLKIQRTERGDSAVYLCASSLLGGVQETQYFGPGTRLLVL.

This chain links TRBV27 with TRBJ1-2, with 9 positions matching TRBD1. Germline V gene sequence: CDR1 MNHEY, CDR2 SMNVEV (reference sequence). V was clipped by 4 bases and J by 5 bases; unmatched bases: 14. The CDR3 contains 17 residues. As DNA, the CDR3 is TGTGCCAGCAGTTCGGGGGGGGACGGAGGACAGGGGTATGGCTACACCTTC. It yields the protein CASSSGGDGGQGYGYTF.

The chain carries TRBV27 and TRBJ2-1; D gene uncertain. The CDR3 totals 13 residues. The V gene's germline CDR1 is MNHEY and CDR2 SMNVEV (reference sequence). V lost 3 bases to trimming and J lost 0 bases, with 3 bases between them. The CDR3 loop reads CASSFVSYNEQFF. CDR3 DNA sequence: TGTGCCAGCAGTTTTGTCTCCTACAATGAGCAGTTCTTC.

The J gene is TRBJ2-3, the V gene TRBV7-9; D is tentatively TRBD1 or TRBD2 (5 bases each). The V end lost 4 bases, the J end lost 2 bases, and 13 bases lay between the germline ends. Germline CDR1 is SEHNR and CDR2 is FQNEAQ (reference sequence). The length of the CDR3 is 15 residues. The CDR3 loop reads CASSSNGGSTDTQYF. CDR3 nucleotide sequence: TGTGCCAGCAGCTCGAATGGGGGATCCACAGATACGCAGTATTTT. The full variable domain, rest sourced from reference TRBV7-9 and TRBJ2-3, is DTGVSQNPRHKITKRGQNVTFRCDPISEHNRLYWYRQTLGQGPEFLTYFQNEAQLEKSRLLSDRFSAERPKGSFSTLEIQRTEQGDSAMYLCASSSNGGSTDTQYFGPGTRLTVL.

CDR3 region: CASSVSRDSYGYTF. The DNA of the CDR3 is TGTGCCAGCAGCGTGTCCCGGGACAGCTATGGCTACACCTTC. J is TRBJ1-2 and V is TRBV9, with TRBD1 identical over 7 bases. V dropped 2 bases and J dropped 4; count of bases not matched to a gene: 5. The length of the CDR3 is 14 residues. CDR1 is SGDLS, CDR2 YYNGEE, per germline.

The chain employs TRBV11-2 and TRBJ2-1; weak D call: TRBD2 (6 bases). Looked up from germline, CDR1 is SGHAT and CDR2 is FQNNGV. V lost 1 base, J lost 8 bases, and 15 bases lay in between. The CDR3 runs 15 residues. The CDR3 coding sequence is TGTGCCAGCAGCTTAGTGGCGCCGGGGGACGATGAGCAGTTCTTC. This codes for CASSLVAPGDDEQFF.

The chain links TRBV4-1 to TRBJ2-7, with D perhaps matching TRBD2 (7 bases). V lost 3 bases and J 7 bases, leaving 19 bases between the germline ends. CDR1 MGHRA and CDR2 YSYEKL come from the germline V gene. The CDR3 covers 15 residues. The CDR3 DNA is TGCGCCAGCAGCCATGAAACGGGGGGCCGGCCGGAGCAGTACTTC. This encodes CASSHETGGRPEQYF.

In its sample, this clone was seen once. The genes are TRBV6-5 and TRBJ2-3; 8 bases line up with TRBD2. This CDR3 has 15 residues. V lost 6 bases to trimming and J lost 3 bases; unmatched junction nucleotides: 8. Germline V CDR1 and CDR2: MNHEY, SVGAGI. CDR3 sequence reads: CASSSGLAATDTQYF. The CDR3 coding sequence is TGTGCCAGCAGCTCAGGACTAGCAGCAACAGATACGCAGTATTTT.